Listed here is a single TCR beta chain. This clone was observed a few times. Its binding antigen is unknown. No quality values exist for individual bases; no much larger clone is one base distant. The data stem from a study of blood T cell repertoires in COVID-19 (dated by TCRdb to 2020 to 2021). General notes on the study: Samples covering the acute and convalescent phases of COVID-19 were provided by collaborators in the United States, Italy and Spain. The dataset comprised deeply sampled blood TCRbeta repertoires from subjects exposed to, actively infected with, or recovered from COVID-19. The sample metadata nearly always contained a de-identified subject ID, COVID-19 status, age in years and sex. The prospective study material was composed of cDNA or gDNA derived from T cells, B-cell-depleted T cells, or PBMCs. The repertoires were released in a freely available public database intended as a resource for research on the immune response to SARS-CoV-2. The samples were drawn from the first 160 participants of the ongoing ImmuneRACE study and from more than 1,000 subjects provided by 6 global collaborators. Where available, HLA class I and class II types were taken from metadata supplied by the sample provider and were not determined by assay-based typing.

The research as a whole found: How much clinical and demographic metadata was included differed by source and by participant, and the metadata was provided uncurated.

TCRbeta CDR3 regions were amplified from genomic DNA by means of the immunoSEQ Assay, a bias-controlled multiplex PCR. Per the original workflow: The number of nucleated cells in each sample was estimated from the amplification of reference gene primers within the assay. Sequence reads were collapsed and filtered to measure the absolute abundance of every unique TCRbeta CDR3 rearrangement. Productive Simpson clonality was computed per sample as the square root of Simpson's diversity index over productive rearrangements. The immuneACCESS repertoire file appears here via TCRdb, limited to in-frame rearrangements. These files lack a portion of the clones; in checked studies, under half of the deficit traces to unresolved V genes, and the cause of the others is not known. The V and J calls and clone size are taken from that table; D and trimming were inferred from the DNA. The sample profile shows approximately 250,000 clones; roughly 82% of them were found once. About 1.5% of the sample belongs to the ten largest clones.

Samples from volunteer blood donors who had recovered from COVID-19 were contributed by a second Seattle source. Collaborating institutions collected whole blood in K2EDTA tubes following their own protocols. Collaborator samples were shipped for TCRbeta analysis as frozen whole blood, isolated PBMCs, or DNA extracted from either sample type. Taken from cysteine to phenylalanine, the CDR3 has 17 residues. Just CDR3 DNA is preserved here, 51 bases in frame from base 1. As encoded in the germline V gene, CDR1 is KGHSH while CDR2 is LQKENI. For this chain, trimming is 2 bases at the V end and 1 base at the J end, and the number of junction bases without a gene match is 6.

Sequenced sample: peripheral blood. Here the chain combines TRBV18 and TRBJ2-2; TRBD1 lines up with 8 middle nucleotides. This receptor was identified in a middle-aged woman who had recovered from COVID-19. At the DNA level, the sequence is TGTGCCAGCTCACCATCCTTCGGGACAGGGAACACCGGGGAGCTGTTTTTT. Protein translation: CASSPSFGTGNTGELFF. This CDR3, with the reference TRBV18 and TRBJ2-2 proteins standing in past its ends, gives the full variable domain NAGVMQNPRHLVRRRGQEARLRCSPMKGHSHVYWYRQLPEEGLKFMVYLQKENIIDESGMPKERFSAEFPKEGPSILRIQQVVRGDSAAYFCASSPSFGTGNTGELFFGEGSRLTVL.